What follows describes a single T cell receptor beta chain. The target antigen is unknown. This record comes from a study of T cells in localized non-small cell lung cancer. Overall study results and limits: Uninvolved adjacent lung showed higher T cell clonality than tumor.

Profiled with immunoSEQ multiplex PCR; TCRdb holds only in-frame clones, not every one. The data show tens of thousands of clones, roughly 81% seen once. Sequencing used peripheral blood, obtained before any cancer treatment. This receptor was taken from a female donor of 60 years or more with stage I lung adenocarcinoma.

Here the CDR3 reads CASSSTAGGETQYF. The CDR3 DNA reads as TGTGCCAGTAGTTCAACAGCGGGAGGAGAGACCCAGTACTTC. The chain is built from TRBV19 and TRBJ2-5; 9 bases match TRBD2. CDR3 length: 14 amino acids. Per germline, CDR1 LNHDA and CDR2 SQIVND (reference sequence). After removal of 5 bases from V and 4 bases from J, the junction contained 5 bases not matched to a gene.